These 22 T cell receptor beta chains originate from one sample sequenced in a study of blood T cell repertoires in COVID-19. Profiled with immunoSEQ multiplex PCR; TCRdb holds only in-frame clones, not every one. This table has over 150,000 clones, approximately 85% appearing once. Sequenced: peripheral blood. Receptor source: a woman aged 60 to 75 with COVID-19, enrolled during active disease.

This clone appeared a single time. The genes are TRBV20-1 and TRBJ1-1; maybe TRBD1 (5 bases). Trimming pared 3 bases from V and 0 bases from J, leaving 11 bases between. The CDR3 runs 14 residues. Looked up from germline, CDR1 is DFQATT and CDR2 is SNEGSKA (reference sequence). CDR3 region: CSASGTFMNTEAFF. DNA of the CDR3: TGCAGTGCTAGTGGGACTTTCATGAACACTGAAGCTTTCTTT.

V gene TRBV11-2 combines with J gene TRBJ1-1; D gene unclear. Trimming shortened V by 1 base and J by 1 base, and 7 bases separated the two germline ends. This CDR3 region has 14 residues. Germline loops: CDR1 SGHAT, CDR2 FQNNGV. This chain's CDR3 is CASSLGGGNTEAFF. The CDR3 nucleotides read TGTGCCAGCAGCTTAGGGGGAGGGAACACTGAAGCTTTCTTT.

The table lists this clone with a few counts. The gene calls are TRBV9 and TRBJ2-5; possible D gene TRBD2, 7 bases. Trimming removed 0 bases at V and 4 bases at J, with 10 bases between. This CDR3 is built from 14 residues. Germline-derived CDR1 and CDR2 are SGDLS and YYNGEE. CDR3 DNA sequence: TGTGCCAGCAGCGTAGTTGCGGGGGCAGAGACCCAGTACTTC. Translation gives CASSVVAGAETQYF. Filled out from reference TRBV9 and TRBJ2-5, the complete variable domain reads DSGVTQTPKHLITATGQRVTLRCSPRSGDLSVYWYQQSLDQGLQFLIQYYNGEERAKGNILERFSAQQFPDLHSELNLSSLELGDSALYFCASSVVAGAETQYFGPGTRLLVL.

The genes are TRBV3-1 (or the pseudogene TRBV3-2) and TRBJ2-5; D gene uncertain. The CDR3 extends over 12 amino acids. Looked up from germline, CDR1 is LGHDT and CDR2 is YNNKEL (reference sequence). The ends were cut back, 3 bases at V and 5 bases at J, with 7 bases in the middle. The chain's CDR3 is CASSQAGETQYF. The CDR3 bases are TGTGCCAGCAGCCAGGCCGGGGAGACCCAGTACTTC.

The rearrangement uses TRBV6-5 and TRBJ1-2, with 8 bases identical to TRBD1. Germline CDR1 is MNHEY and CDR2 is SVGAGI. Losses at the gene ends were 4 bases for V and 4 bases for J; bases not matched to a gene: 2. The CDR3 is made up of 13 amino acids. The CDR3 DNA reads TGTGCCAGCAGTTCCGGACAGGGCTATGGCTACACCTTC. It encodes CASSSGQGYGYTF.

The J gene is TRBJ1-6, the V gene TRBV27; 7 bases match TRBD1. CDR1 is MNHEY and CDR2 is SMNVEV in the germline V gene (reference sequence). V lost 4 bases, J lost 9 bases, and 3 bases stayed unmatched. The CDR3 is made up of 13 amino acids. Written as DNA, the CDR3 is TGTGCCAGCAGTTCCAGGGGGAGTTCACCCCTCCACTTT. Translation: CASSSRGSSPLHF.

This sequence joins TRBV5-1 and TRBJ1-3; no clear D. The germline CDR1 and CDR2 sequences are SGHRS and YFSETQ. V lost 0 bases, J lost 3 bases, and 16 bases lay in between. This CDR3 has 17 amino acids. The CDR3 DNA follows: TGCGCCAGCAGCTTGGGAGGATCTTCTCTGGGTGGAAACACCATATATTTT. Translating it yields CASSLGGSSLGGNTIYF.

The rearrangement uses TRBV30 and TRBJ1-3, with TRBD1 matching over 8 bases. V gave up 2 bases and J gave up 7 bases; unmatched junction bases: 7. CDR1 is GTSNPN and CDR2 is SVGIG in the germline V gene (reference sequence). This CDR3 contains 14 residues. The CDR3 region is CAWSSGQGYNTIYF. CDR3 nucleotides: TGTGCCTGGAGTAGTGGACAGGGTTATAACACCATATATTTT. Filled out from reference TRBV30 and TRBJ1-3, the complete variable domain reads SQTIHQWPATLVQPVGSPLSLECTVEGTSNPNLYWYRQAAGRGLQLLFYSVGIGQISSEVPQNLSASRPQDRQFILSSKKLLLSDSGFYLCAWSSGQGYNTIYFGEGSWLTVV.

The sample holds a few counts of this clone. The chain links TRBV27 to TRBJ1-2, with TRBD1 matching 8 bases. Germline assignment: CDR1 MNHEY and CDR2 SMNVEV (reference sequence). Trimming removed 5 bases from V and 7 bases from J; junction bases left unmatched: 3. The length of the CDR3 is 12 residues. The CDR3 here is CASSTGTGGYTF. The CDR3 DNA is TGTGCCAGCAGTACTGGGACAGGTGGCTACACCTTC.

The CDR3 nucleotides read TGTGCCAGCCAACTTAACACCGGGGAGCTGTTTTTT. Residues: CASQLNTGELFF. This chain connects TRBV9 to TRBJ2-2; no clear D gene. This CDR3 has 12 amino acids. In germline, CDR1 is SGDLS, CDR2 YYNGEE. Trimming shortened V by 7 bases and J by 2 bases, and 6 bases separated the two germline ends.

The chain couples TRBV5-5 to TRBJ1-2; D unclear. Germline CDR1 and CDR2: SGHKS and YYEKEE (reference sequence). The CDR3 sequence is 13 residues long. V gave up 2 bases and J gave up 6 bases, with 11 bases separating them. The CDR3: CASSFTDNHGYTF. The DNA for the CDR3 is TGTGCCAGCAGCTTTACAGACAACCATGGCTACACCTTC. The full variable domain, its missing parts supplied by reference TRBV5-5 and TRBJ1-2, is DAGVTQSPTHLIKTRGQQVTLRCSPISGHKSVSWYQQVLGQGPQFIFQYYEKEERGRGNFPDRFSARQFPNYSSELNVNALLLGDSALYLCASSFTDNHGYTFGSGTRLTVV.

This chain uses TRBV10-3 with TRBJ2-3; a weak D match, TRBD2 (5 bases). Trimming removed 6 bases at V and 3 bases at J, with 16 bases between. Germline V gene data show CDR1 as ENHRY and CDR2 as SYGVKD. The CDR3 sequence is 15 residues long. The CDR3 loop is CAIRMDSGNTDTQYF. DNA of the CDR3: TGTGCCATCAGGATGGACTCCGGCAATACAGATACGCAGTATTTT.

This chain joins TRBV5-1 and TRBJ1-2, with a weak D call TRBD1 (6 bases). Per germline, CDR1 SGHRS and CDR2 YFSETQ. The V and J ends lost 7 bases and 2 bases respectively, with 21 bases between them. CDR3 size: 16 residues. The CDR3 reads CASLGPGQGLNYGYTF. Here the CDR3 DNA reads TGCGCCAGCTTAGGCCCTGGCCAGGGGCTCAACTATGGCTACACCTTC.

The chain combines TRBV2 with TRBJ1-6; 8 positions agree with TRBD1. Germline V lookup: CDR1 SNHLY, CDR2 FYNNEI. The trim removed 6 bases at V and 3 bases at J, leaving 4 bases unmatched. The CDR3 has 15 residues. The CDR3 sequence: CASRGTGGYNSPLHF. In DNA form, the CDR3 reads TGTGCCAGCAGAGGTACAGGGGGCTATAATTCACCCCTCCACTTT.

The CDR3 nucleotides read TGTGCCAGCAGCCCGACAGAGGTCCGGAACGATGAAGCTTTCTTT. This translates into CASSPTEVRNDEAFF. This sequence joins TRBV7-2 and TRBJ1-1; tentatively, D is TRBD1 (5 bases). V was cut by 5 bases and J by 7 bases, with 20 bases left in between. The CDR3 loop spans 15 amino acids. Germline V gene sequence: CDR1 SGHTA, CDR2 FQGNSA. Combining the CDR3 with reference TRBV7-2 and TRBJ1-1 gives the whole variable domain GAGVSQSPSNKVTEKGKDVELRCDPISGHTALYWYRQSLGQGLEFLIYFQGNSAPDKSGLPSDRFSAERTGGSVSTLTIQRTQQEDSAVYLCASSPTEVRNDEAFFGQGTRLTVV.

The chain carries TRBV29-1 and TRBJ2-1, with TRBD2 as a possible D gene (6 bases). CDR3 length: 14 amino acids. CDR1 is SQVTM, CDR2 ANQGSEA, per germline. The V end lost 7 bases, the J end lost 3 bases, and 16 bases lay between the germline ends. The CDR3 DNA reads TGCAGCGGTCTCCCCTTGGGGGGCTACAATGAGCAGTTCTTC. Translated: CSGLPLGGYNEQFF.

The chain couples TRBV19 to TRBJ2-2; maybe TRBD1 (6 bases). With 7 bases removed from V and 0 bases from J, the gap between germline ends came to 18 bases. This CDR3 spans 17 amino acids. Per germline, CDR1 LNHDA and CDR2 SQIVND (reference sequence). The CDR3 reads CASTWGRAKSNTGELFF. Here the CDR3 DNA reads TGTGCCAGTACCTGGGGGCGGGCCAAATCGAACACCGGGGAGCTGTTTTTT.

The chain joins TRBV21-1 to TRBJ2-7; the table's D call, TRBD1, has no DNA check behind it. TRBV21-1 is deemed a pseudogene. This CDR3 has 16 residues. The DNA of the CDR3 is TGTGCCAGCAGCTTTTGGACAGGTAATAACTCCTACGAGCAGTACTTC. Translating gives CASSFWTGNNSYEQYF.

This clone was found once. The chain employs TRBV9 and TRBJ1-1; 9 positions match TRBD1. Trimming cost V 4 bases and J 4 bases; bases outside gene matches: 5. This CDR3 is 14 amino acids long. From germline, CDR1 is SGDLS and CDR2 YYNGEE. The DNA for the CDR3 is TGTGCCAGCAGCTCCGCGACAGGGGGCACTGAAGCTTTCTTT. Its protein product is CASSSATGGTEAFF.

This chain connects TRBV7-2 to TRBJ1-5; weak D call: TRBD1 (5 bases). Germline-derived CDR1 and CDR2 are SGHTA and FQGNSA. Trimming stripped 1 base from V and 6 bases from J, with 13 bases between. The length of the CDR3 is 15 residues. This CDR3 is CASSLGVGRGQPQHF. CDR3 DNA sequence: TGTGCCAGCAGCTTAGGGGTAGGGAGGGGTCAGCCCCAGCATTTT.

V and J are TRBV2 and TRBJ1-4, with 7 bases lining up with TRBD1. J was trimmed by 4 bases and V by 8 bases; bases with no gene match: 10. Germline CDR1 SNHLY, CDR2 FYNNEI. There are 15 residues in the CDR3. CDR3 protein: CASGVHRDSNEKLFF. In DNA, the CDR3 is TGTGCCAGCGGAGTCCACCGGGACAGTAATGAAAAACTGTTTTTT.

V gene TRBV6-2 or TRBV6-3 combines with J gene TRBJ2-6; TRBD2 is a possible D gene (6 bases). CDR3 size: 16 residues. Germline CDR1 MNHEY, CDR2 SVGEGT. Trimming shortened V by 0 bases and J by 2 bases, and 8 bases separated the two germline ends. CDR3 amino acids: CASSYSAGTGANVLTF. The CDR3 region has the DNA TGTGCCAGCAGTTACTCGGCGGGGACTGGGGCCAACGTCCTGACTTTC.